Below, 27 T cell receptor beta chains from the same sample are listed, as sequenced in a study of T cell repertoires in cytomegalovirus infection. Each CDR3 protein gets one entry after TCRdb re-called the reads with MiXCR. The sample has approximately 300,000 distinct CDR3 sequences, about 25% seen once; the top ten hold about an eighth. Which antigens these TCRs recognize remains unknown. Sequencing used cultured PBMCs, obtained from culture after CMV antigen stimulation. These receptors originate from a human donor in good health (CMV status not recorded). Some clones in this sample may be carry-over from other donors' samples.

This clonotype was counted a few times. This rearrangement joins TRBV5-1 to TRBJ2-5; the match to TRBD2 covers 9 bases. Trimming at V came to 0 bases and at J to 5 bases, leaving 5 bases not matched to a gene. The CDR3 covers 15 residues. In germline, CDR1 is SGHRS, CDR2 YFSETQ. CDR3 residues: CASSLGPSGTETQYF. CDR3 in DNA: TGCGCCAGCAGCTTGGGGCCTAGCGGGACGGAGACCCAGTACTTC.

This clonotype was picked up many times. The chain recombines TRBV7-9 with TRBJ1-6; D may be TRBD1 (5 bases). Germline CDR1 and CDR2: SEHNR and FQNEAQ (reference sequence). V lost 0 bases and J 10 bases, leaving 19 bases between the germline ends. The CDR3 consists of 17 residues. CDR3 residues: CASSLALQGRSGSPLHF. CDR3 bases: TGTGCCAGCAGCTTAGCGCTCCAGGGTAGGAGCGGCTCACCCCTCCACTTT.

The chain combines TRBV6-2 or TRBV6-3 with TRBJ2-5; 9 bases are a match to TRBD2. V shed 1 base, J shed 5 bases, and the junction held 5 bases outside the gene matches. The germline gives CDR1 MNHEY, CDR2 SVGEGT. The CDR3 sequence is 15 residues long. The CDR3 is CASSYLAGVRETQYF. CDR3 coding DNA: TGTGCCAGCAGTTACTTAGCGGGAGTGCGGGAGACCCAGTACTTC.

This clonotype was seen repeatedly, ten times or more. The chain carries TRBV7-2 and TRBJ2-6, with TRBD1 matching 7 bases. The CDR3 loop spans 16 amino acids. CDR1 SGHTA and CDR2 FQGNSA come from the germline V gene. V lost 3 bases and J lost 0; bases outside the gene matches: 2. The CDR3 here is CASSLTGNSGANVLTF. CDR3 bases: TGTGCCAGCAGCTTGACAGGGAACTCTGGGGCCAACGTCCTGACTTTC.

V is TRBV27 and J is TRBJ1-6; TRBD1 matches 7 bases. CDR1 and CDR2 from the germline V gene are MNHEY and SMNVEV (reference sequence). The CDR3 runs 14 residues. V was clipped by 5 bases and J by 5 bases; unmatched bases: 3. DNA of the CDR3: TGTGCCAGCAGTGGACAGGATAATAATTCACCCCTCCACTTT. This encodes CASSGQDNNSPLHF.

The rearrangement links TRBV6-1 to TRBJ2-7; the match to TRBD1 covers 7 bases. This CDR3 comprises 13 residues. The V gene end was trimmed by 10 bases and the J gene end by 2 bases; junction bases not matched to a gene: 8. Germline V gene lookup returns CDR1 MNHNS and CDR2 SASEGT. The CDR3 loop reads CANSRDSTYEQYF. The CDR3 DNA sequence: TGTGCCAATAGCCGGGACAGCACCTACGAGCAGTACTTC.

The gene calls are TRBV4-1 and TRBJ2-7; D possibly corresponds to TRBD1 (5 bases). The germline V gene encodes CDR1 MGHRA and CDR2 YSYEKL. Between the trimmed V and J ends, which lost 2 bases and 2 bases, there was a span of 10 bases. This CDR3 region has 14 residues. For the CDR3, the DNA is TGCGCCAGCAGCCAATCCAGGGCCCCCTACGAGCAGTACTTC. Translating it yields CASSQSRAPYEQYF.

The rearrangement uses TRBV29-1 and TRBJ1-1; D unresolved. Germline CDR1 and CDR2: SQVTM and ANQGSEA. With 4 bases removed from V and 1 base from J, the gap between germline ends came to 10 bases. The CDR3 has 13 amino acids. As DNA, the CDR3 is TGCAGCGTTGGGGTCGGCGCGAACACTGAAGCTTTCTTT. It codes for CSVGVGANTEAFF.

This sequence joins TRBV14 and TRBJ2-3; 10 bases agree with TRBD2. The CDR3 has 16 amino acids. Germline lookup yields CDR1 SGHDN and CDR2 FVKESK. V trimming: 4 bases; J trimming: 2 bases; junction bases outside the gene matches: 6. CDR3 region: CASSPPSGSVTDTQYF. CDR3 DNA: TGTGCCAGCAGCCCACCTAGCGGGAGTGTCACAGATACGCAGTATTTT. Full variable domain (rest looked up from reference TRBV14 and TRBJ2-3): EAGVTQFPSHSVIEKGQTVTLRCDPISGHDNLYWYRRVMGKEIKFLLHFVKESKQDESGMPNNRFLAERTGGTYSTLKVQPAELEDSGVYFCASSPPSGSVTDTQYFGPGTRLTVL.

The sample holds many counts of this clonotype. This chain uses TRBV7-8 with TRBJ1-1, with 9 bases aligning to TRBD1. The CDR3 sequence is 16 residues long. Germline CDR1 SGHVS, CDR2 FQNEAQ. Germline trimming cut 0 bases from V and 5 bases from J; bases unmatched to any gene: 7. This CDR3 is CASSLAGTGSGTEAFF. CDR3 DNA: TGTGCCAGCAGCTTAGCGGGGACAGGGTCTGGGACTGAAGCTTTCTTT.

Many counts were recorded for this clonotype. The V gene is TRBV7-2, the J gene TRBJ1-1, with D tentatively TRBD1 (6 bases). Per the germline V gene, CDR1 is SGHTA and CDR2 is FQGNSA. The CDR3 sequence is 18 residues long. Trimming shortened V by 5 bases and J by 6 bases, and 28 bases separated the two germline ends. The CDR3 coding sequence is TGTGCCAGCAGCCGGTATAGGGCAGGGGAAAATATAGGAGCTGAAGCTTTCTTT. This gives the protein CASSRYRAGENIGAEAFF.

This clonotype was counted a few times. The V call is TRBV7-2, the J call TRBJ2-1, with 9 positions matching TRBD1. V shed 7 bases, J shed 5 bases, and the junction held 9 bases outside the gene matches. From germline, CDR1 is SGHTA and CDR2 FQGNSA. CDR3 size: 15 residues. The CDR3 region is CASNEDRGPNNEQFF. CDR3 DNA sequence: TGTGCCAGCAACGAGGACAGGGGACCCAACAATGAGCAGTTCTTC.

In nucleotides, the CDR3 is TGCAGCGTTTTAGAGGGCGGGAGCGCAGATACGCAGTATTTT. Translating it yields CSVLEGGSADTQYF. The J gene is TRBJ2-3, the V gene TRBV29-1; TRBD2 agrees at 7 bases. Germline values: CDR1 SQVTM, CDR2 ANQGSEA. The CDR3 contains 14 residues. V shed 5 bases and J 4 bases; nucleotides not matched to a gene: 9.

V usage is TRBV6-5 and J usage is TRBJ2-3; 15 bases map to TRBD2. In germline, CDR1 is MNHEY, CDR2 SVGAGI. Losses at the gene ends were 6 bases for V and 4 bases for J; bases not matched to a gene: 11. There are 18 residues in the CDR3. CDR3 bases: TGTGCCAGCAGCCGCGGACTAGCGGGAGGGCGAGAGGCAGATACGCAGTATTTT. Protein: CASSRGLAGGREADTQYF.

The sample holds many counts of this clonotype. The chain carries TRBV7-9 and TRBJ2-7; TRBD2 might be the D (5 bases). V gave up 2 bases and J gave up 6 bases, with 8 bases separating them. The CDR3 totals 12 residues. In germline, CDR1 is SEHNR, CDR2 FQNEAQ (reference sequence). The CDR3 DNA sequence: TGTGCCAGCAGCTTACTACTAGGCGAGCAGTACGTC. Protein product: CASSLLLGEQYV.

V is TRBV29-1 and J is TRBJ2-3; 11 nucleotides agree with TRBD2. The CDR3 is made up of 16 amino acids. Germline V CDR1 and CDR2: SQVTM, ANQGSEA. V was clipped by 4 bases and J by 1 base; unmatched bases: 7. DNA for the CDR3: TGCAGCGTTGGTGGTCTAGCGGGAGGACGCACAGATACGCAGTATTTT. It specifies CSVGGLAGGRTDTQYF.

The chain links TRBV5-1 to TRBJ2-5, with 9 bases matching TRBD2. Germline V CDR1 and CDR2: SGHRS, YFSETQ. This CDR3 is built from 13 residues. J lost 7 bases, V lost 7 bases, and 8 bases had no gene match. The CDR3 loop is CASRKREDGTQYF. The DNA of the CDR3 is TGCGCCAGCCGTAAGCGGGAGGACGGGACCCAGTACTTC.

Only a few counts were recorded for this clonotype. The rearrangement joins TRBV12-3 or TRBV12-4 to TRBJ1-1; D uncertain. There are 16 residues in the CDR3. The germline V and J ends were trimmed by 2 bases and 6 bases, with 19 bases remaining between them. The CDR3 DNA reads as TGTGCCAGCAGTTTATACTTGCGGATCGCCAAACCTGAAGCTTTCTTT. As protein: CASSLYLRIAKPEAFF.

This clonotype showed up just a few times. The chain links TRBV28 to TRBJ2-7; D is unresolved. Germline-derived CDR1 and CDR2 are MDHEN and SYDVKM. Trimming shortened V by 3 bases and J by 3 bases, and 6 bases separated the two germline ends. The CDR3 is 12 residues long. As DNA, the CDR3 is TGTGCCAGCAGTTTTGGCTACTACGAGCAGTACTTC. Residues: CASSFGYYEQYF. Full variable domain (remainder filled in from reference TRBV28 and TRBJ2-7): DVKVTQSSRYLVKRTGEKVFLECVQDMDHENMFWYRQDPGLGLRLIYFSYDVKMKEKGDIPEGYSVSREKKERFSLILESASTNQTSMYLCASSFGYYEQYFGPGTRLTVT.

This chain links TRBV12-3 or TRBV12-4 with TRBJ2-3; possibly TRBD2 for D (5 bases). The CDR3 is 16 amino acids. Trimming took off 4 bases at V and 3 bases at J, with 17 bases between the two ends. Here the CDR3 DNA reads TGTGCCAGCAGTTCCCACGGAGGCAGTGGGACAGATACGCAGTATTTT. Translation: CASSSHGGSGTDTQYF.

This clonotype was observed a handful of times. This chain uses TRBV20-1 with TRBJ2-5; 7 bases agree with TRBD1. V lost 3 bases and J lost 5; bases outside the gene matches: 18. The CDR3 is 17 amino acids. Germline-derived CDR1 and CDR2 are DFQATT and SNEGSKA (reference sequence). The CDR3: CSASFLSRRQGGETQYF. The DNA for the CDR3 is TGCAGTGCTAGCTTTTTATCCAGGAGACAGGGCGGTGAGACCCAGTACTTC.

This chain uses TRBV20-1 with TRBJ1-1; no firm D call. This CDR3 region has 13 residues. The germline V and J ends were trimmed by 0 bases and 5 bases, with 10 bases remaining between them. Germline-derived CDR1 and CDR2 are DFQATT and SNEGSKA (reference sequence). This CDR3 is CSARELVGTEAFF. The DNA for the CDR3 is TGCAGTGCTAGAGAATTGGTAGGGACTGAAGCTTTCTTT.

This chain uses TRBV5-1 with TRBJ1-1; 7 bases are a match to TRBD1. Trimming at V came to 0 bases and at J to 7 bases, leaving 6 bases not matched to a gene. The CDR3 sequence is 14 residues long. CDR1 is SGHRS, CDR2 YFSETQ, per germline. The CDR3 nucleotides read TGCGCCAGCAGCTTGGGAGACAGGGTAAATGAAGCTTTCTTT. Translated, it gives CASSLGDRVNEAFF.

This CDR3 is CASRSTNTDTQYF. The CDR3 nucleotides are TGTGCCAGCAGGTCAACAAACACAGATACGCAGTATTTT. The genes are TRBV7-9 and TRBJ2-3; D is ambiguous. This CDR3 spans 13 amino acids. Between the trimmed V and J ends, which lost 6 bases and 2 bases, there was a span of 9 bases. Germline CDR1 and CDR2: SEHNR and FQNEAQ (reference sequence).

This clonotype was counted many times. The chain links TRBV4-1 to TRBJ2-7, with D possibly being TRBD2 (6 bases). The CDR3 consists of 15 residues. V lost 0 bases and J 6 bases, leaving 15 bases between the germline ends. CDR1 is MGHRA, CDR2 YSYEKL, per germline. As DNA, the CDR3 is TGCGCCAGCAGCCAAGAATCAGCGCTAGCGCGCGAGCAGTACTTC. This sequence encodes CASSQESALAREQYF.

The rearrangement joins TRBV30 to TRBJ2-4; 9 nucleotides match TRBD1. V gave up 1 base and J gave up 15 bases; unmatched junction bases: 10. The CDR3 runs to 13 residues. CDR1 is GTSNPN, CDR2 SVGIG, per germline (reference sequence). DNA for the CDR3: TGTGCCTGGAGTGCTGGGACAGGGATCAGTCGGTACTTC. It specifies CAWSAGTGISRYF.

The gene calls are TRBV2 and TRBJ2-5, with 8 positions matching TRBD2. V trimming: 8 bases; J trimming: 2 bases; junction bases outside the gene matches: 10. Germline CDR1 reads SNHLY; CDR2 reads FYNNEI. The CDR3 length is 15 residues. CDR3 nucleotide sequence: TGTGCCAGCGGGGGGGTTAGCGGGGCACAAGAGACCCAGTACTTC. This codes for CASGGVSGAQETQYF. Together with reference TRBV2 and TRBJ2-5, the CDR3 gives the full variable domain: EPEVTQTPSHQVTQMGQEVILRCVPISNHLYFYWYRQILGQKVEFLVSFYNNEISEKSEIFDDQFSVERPDGSNFTLKIRSTKLEDSAMYFCASGGVSGAQETQYFGPGTRLLVL.